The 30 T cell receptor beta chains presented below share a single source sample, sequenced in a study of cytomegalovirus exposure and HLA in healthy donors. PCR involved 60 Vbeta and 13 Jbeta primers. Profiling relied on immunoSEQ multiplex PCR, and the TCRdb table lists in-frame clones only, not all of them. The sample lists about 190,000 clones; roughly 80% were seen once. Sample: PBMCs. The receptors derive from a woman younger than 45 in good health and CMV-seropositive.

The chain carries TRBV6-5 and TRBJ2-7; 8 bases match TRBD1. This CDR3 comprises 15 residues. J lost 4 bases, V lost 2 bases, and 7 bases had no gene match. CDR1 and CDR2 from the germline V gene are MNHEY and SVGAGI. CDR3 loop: CASSYGRDRHYEQYF. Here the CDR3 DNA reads TGTGCCAGCAGTTACGGCCGGGACAGGCATTACGAGCAGTACTTC.

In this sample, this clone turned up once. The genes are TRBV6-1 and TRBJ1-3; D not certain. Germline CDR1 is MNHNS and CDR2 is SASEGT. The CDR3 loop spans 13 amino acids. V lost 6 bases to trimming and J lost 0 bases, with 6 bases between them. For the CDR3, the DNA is TGTGCCAGCAGCACCGGCTCTGGAAACACCATATATTTT. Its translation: CASSTGSGNTIYF.

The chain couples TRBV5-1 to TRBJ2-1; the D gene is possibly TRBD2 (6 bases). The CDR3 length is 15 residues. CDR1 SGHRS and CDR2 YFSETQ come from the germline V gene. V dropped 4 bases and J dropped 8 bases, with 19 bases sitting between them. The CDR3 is CASSGPFLTRDEQFF. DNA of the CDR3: TGCGCCAGCAGCGGCCCCTTTTTGACTAGGGATGAGCAGTTCTTC.

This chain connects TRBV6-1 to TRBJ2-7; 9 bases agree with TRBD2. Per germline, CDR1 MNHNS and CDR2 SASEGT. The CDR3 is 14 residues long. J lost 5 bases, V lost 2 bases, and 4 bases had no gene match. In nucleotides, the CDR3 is TGTGCCAGCAGTGAACTAGCGGGAATCAACGAGCAGTACTTC. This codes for CASSELAGINEQYF.

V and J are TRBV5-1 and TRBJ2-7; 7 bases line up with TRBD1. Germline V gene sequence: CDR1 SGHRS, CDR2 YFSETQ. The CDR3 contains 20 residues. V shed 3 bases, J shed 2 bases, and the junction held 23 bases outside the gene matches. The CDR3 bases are TGCGCCAGCAGCTGGTCGGGTGGACAGGAAATAAGCGGCAACCCCTACGAGCAGTACTTC. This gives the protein CASSWSGGQEISGNPYEQYF.

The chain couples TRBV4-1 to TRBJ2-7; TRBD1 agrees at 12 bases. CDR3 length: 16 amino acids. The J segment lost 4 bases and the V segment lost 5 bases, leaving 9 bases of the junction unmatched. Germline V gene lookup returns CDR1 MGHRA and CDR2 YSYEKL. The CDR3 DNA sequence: TGCGCCAGCAGCGGGGACAGGGGGCGTTTTAATTACGAGCAGTACTTC. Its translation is CASSGDRGRFNYEQYF.

CDR3 sequence: CASSELAGSTDTQYF. The CDR3 DNA sequence: TGTGCCAGCAGTGAACTAGCGGGATCCACAGATACGCAGTATTTT. This chain uses TRBV2 with TRBJ2-3; 9 bases map to TRBD2. Germline lookup yields CDR1 SNHLY and CDR2 FYNNEI. V trimming: 2 bases; J trimming: 2 bases; junction bases outside the gene matches: 2. CDR3 length equals 15 residues.

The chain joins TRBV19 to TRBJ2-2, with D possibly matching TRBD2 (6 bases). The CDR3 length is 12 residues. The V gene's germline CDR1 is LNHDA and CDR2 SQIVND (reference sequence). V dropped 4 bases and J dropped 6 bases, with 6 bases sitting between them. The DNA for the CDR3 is TGTGCCAGTAGTACGGGAGCCGGGGAGCTGTTTTTT. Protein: CASSTGAGELFF. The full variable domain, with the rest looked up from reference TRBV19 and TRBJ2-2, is DGGITQSPKYLFRKEGQNVTLSCEQNLNHDAMYWYRQDPGQGLRLIYYSQIVNDFQKGDIAEGYSVSREKKESFPLTVTSAQKNPTAFYLCASSTGAGELFFGEGSRLTVL.

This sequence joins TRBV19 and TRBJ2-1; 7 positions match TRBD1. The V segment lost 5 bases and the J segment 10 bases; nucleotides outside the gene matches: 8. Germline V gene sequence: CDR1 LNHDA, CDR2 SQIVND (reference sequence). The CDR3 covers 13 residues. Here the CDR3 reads CASSSKWGQEQFF. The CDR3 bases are TGTGCCAGTAGTTCCAAATGGGGACAGGAGCAGTTCTTC.

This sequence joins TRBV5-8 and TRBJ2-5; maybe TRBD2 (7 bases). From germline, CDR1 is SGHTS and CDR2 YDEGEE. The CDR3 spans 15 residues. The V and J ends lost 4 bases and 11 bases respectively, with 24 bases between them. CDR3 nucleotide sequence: TGTGCCAGCAGCCGTCGGGGGCGGGAGCTAGAAAAGCAGTACTTC. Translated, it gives CASSRRGRELEKQYF.

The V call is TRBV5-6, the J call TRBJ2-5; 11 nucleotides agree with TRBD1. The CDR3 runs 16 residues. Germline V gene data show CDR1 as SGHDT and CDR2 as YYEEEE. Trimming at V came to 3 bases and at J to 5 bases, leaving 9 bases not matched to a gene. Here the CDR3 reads CASSWGTGGADETQYF. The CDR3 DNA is TGTGCCAGCAGCTGGGGGACAGGGGGAGCGGATGAGACCCAGTACTTC.

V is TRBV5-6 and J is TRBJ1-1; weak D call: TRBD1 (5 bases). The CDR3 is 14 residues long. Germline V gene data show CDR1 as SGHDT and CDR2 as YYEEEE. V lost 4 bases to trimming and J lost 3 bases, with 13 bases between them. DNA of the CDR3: TGTGCCAGCAGCCAGGGTGTAGGGGACACTGAAGCTTTCTTT. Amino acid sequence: CASSQGVGDTEAFF.

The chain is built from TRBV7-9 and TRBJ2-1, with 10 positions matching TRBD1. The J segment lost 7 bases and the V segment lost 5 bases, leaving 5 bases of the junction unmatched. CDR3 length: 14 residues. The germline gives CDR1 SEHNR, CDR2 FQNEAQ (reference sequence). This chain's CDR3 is CASSGQGGANEQFF. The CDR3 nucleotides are TGTGCCAGCAGCGGACAGGGGGGGGCTAATGAGCAGTTCTTC.

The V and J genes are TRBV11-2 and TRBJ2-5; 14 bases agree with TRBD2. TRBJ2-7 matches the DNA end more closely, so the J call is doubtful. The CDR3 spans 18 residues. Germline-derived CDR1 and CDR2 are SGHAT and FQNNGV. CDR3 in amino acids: CASSELGLAGAFVYEQYF. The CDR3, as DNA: TGTGCCAGCAGCGAGTTGGGACTAGCGGGAGCCTTTGTCTACGAGCAGTACTTC.

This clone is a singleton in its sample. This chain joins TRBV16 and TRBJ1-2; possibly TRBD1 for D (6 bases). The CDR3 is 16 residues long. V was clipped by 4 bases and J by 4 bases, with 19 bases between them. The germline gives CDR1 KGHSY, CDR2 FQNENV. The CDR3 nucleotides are TGTGCCAGCAGCCCAATCCGACAGGCGGTCAGCTATGGCTACACCTTC. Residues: CASSPIRQAVSYGYTF.

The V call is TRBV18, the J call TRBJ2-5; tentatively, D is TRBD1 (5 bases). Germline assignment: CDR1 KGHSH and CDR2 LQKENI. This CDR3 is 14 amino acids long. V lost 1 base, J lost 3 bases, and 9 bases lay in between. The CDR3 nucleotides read TGTGCCAGCTCACCACAGGGGTTGAAAGAGACCCAGTACTTC. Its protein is CASSPQGLKETQYF.

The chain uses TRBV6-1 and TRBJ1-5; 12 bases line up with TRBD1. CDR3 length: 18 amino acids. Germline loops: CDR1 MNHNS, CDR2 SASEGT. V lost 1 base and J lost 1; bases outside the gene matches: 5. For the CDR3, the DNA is TGTGCCAGCAGTGAAGAAGGGGACAGGGGGCGAAGCAATCAGCCCCAGCATTTT. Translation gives CASSEEGDRGRSNQPQHF.

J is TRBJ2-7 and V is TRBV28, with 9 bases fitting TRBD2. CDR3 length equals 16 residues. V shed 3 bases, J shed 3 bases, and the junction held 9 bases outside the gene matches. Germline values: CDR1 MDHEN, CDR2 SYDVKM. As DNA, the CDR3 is TGTGCCAGCAGTTTCATGAGCGGGAGGTTCCTCTACGAGCAGTACTTC. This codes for CASSFMSGRFLYEQYF.

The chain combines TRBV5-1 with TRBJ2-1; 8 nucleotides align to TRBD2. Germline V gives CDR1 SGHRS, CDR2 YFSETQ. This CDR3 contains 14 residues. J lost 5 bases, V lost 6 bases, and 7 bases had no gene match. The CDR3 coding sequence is TGCGCCAGCACCAAGCGGGAGAGGGACAATGAGCAGTTCTTC. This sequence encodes CASTKRERDNEQFF.

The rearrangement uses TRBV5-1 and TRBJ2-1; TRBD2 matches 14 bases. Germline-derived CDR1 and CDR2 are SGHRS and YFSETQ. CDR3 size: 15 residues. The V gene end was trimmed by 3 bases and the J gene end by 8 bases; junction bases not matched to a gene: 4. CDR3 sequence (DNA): TGCGCCAGCAGCTCAGGACTAGCGGGAGGCGATGAGCAGTTCTTC. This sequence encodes CASSSGLAGGDEQFF.

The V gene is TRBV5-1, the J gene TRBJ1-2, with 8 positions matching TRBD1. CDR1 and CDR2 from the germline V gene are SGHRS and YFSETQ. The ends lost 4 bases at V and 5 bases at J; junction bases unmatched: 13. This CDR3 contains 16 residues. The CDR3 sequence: CASSRPTGGDSYGYTF. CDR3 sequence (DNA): TGCGCCAGCAGCCGCCCTACAGGGGGAGATAGTTATGGCTACACCTTC. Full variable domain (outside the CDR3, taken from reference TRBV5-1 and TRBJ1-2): KAGVTQTPRYLIKTRGQQVTLSCSPISGHRSVSWYQQTPGQGLQFLFEYFSETQRNKGNFPGRFSGRQFSNSRSEMNVSTLELGDSALYLCASSRPTGGDSYGYTFGSGTRLTVV.

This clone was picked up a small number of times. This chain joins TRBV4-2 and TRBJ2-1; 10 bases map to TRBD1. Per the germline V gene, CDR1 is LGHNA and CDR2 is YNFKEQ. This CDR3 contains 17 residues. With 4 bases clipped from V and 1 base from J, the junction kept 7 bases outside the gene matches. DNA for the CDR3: TGTGCCAGCAGCCTTGCCGGGGACAGGGGATCCTACAATGAGCAGTTCTTC. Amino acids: CASSLAGDRGSYNEQFF.

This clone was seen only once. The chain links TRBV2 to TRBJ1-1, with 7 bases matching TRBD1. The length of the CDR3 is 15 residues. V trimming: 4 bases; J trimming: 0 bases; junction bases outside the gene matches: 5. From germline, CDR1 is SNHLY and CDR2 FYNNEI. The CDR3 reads CASSVQGLLNTEAFF. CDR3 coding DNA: TGTGCCAGCAGTGTACAGGGGCTGCTGAACACTGAAGCTTTCTTT.

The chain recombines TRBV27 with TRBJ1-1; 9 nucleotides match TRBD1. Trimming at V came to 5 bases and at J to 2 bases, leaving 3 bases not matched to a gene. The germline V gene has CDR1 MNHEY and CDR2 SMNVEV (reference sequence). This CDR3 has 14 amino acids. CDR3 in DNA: TGTGCCAGCAGTGGACAGGGGTATAACACTGAAGCTTTCTTT. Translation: CASSGQGYNTEAFF.

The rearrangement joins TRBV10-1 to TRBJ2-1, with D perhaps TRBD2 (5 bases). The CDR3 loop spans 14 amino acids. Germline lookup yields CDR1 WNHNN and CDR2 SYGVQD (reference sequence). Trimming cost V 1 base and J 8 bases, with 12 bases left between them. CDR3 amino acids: CASSEWTPRDEQFF. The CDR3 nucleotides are TGCGCCAGCAGTGAGTGGACTCCACGTGATGAGCAGTTCTTC.

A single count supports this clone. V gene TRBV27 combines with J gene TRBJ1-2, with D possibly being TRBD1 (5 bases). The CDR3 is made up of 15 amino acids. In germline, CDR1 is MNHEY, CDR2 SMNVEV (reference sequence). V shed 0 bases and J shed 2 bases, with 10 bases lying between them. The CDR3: CASSLSSGSNYGYTF. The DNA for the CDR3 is TGTGCCAGCAGTTTATCGTCAGGGTCGAACTATGGCTACACCTTC.

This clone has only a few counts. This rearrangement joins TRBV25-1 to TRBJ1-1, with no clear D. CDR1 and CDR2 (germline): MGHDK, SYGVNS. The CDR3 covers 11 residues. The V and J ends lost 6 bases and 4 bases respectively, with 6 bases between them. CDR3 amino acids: CASSSVTEAFF. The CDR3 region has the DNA TGTGCCAGCAGCTCGGTCACTGAAGCTTTCTTT. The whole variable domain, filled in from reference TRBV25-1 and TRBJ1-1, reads EADIYQTPRYLVIGTGKKITLECSQTMGHDKMYWYQQDPGMELHLIHYSYGVNSTEKGDLSSESTVSRIRTEHFPLTLESARPSHTSQYLCASSSVTEAFFGQGTRLTVV.

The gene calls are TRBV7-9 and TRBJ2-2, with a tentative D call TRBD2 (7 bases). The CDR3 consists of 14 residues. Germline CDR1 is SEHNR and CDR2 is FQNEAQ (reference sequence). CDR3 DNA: TGTGCGGTGGGGGCTAGCGGAGGGACCGGGGAGCTGTTTTTT. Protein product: CAVGASGGTGELFF.

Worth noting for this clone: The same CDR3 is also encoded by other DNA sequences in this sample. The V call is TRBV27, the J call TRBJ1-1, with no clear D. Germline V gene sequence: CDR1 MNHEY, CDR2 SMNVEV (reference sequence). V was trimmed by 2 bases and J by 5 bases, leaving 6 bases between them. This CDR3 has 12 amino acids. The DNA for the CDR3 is TGTGCCAGCAGTTTACGAGGGACTGAAGCTTTCTTT. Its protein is CASSLRGTEAFF.

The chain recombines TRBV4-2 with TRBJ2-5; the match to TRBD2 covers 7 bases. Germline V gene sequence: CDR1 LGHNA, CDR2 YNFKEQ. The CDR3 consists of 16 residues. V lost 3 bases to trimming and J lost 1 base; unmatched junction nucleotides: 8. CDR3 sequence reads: CASSQGGSLIQETQYF. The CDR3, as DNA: TGTGCCAGCAGCCAGGGCGGGAGCCTCATCCAAGAGACCCAGTACTTC.